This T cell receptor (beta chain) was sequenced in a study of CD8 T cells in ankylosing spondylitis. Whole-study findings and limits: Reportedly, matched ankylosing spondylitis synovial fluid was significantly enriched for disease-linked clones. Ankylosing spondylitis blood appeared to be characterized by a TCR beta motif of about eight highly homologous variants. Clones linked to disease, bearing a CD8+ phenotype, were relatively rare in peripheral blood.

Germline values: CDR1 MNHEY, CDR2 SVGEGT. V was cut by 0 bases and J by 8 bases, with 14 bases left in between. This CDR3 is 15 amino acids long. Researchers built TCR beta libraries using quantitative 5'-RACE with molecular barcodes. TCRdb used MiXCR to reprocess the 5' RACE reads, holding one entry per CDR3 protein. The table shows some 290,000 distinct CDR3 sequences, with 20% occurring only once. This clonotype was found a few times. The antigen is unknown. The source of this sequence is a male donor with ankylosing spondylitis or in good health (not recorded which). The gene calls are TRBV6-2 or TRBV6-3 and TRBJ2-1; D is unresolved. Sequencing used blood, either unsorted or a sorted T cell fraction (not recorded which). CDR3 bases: TGTGCCAGCAGTTACTCGAACACGCCTACCGATGAGCAGTTCTTC. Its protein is CASSYSNTPTDEQFF.